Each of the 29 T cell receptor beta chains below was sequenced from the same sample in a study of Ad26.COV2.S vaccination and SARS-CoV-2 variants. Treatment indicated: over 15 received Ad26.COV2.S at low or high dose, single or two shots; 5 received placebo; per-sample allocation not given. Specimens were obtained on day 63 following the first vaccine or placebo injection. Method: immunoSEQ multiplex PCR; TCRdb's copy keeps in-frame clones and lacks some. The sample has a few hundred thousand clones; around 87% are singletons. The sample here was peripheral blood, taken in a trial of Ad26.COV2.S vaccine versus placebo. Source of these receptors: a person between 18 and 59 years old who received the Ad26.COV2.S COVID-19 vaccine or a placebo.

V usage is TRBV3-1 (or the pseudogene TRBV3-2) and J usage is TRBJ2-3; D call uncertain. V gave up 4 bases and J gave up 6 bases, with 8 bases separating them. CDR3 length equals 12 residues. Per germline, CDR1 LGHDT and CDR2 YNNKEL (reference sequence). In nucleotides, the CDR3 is TGTGCCAGCAGCCCCACGGGTGATACGCAGTATTTT. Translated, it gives CASSPTGDTQYF.

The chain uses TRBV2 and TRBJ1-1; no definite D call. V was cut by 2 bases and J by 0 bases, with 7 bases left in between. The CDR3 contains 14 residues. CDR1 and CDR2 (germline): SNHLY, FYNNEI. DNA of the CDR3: TGTGCCAGCAGTGAAACAGTGATGAACACTGAAGCTTTCTTT. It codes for CASSETVMNTEAFF.

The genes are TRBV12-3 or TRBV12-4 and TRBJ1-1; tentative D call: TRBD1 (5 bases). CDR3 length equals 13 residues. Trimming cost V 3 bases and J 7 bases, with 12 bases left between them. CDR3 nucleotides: TGTGCCAGCAGTTTCGGGGGTCTGGGTGAAGCTTTCTTT. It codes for CASSFGGLGEAFF.

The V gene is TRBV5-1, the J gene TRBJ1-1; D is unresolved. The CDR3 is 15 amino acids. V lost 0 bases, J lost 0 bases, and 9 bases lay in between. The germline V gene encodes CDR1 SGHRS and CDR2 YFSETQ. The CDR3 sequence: CASSLASGMNTEAFF. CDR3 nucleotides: TGCGCCAGCAGCTTGGCTTCGGGGATGAACACTGAAGCTTTCTTT.

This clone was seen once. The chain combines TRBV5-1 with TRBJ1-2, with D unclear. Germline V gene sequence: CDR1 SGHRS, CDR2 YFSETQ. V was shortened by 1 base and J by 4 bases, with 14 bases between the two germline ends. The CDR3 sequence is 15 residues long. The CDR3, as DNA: TGCGCCAGCAGCTTGAGGCAGGAGGGCTCCTATGGCTACACCTTC. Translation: CASSLRQEGSYGYTF.

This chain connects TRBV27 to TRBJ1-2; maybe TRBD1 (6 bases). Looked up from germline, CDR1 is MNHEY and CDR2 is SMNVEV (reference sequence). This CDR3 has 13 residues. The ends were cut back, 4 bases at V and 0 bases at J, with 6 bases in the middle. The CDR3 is CASSYRANYGYTF. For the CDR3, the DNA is TGTGCCAGCAGTTACAGGGCTAACTATGGCTACACCTTC.

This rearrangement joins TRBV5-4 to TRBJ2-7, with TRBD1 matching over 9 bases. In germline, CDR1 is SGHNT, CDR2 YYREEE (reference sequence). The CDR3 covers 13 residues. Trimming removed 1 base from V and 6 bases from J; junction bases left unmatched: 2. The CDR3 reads CASSLTGGGEQYF. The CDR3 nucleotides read TGTGCCAGCAGCTTGACAGGGGGCGGCGAGCAGTACTTC. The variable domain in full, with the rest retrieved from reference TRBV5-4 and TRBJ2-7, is ETGVTQSPTHLIKTRGQQVTLRCSSQSGHNTVSWYQQALGQGPQFIFQYYREEENGRGNFPPRFSGLQFPNYSSELNVNALELDDSALYLCASSLTGGGEQYFGPGTRLTVT.

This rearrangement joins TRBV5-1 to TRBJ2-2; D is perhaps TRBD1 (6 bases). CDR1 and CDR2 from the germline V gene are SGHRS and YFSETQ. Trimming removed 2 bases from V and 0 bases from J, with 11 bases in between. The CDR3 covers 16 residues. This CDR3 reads CASSLRAGANTGELFF. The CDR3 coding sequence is TGCGCCAGCAGCTTACGGGCAGGGGCGAACACCGGGGAGCTGTTTTTT.

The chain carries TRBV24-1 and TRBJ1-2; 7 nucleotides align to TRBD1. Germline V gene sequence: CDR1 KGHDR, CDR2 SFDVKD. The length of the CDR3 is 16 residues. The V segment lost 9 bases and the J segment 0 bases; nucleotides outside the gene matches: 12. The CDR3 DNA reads TGTGCCACCGGGACAGCGGCTTCTCCGACTAACTATGGCTACACCTTC. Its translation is CATGTAASPTNYGYTF.

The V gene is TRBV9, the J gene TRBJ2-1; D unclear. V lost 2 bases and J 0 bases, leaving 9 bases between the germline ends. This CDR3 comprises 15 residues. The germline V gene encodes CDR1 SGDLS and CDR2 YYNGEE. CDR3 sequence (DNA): TGTGCCAGCAGCGTTGGTCTTAACTCCTACAATGAGCAGTTCTTC. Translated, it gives CASSVGLNSYNEQFF.

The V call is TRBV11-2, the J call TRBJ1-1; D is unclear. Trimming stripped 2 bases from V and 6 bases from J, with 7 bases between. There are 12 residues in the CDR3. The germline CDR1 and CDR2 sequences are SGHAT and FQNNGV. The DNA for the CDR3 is TGTGCCAGCAGCTTATCTGTCCCTGAAGCTTTCTTT. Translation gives CASSLSVPEAFF.

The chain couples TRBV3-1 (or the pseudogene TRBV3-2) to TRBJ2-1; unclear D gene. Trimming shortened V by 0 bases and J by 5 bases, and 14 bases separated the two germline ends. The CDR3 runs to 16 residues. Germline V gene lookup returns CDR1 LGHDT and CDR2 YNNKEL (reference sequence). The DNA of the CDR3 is TGTGCCAGCAGCCAAGATGTCGTAAGGTCACACAATGAGCAGTTCTTC. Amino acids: CASSQDVVRSHNEQFF.

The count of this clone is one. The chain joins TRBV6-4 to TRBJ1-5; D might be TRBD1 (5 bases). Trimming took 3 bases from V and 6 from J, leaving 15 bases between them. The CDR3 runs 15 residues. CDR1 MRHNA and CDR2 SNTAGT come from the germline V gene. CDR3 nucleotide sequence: TGTGCCAGCAGTGAACTGGGTCAGGGAGGTCAGCCCCAGCATTTT. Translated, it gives CASSELGQGGQPQHF.

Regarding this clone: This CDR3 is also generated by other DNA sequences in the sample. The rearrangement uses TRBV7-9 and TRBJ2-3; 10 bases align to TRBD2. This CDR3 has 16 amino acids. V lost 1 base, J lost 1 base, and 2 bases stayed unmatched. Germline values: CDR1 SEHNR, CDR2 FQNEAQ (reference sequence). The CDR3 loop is CASSLGLAGGTDTQYF. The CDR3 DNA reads TGTGCCAGCAGCTTAGGGCTAGCGGGGGGCACAGATACGCAGTATTTT.

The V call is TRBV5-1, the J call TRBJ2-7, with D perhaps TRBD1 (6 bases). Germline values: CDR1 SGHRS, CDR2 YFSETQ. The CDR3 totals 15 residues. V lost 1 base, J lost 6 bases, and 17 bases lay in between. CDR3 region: CASSLSGTPPIEQYF. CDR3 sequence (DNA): TGCGCCAGCAGCTTGAGTGGGACACCGCCCATCGAGCAGTACTTC.

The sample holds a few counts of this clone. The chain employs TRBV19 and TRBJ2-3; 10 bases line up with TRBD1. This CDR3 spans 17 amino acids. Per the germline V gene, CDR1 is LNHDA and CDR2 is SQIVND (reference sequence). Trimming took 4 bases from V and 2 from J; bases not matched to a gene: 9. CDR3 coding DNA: TGTGCCAGTAGTAGACCCCCAGGGACAGGGGCCACAGATACGCAGTATTTT. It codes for CASSRPPGTGATDTQYF.

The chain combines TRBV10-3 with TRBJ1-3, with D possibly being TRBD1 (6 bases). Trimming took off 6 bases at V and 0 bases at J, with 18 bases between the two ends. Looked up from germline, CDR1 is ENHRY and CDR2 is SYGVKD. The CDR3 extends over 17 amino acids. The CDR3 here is CAISAEKEQGSGNTIYF. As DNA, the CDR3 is TGTGCCATCAGCGCAGAGAAAGAACAGGGCTCTGGAAACACCATATATTTT.

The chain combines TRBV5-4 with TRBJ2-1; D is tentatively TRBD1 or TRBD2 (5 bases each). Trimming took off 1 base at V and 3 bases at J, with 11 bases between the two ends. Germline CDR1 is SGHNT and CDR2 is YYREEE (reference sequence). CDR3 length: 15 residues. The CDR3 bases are TGTGCCAGCAGCTTGATAGAGGGGAACTACAATGAGCAGTTCTTC. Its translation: CASSLIEGNYNEQFF.

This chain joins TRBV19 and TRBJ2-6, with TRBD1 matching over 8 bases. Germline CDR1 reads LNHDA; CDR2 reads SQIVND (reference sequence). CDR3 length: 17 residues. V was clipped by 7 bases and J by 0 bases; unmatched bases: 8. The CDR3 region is CASTAGTGSSGANVLTF. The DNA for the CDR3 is TGTGCCAGTACCGCCGGGACAGGTAGCTCTGGGGCCAACGTCCTGACTTTC.

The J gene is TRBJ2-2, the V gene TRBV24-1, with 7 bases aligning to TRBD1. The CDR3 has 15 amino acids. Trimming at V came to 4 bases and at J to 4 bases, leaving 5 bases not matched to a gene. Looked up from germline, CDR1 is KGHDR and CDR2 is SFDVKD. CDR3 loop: CATSEQGIGTGELFF. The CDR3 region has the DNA TGTGCCACCAGTGAACAGGGGATAGGCACCGGGGAGCTGTTTTTT.

CDR3 sequence (DNA): TGTGCCAGCAGCCCCAGTGGGGGACAAATGAACACTGAAGCTTTCTTT. Translation gives CASSPSGGQMNTEAFF. This chain links TRBV9 with TRBJ1-1; weak D call: TRBD1 (6 bases). Germline-derived CDR1 and CDR2 are SGDLS and YYNGEE. The CDR3 totals 16 residues. The V gene lost 4 bases and the J gene lost 0 bases, with 16 bases spanning the gap.

In DNA, the CDR3 is TGTGCCAGCAGTATATACGAGCAGTACTTC. Its translation: CASSIYEQYF. This rearrangement joins TRBV6-5 to TRBJ2-7; D ambiguous. CDR1 and CDR2 from the germline V gene are MNHEY and SVGAGI. The CDR3 sequence is 10 residues long. V lost 5 bases and J 4 bases, leaving 3 bases between the germline ends.

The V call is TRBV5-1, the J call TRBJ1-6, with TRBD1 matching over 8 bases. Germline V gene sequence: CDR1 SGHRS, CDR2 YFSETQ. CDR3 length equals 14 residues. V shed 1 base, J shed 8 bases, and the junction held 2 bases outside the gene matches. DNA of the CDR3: TGCGCCAGCAGCTTGACAGGGGGAGATTCACCCCTCCACTTT. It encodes CASSLTGGDSPLHF.

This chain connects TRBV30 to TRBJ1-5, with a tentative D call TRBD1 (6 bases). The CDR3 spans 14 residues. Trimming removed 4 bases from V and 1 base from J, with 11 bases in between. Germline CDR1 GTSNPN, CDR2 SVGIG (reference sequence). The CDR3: CAWTGQLSNQPQHF. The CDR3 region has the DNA TGTGCCTGGACAGGACAGTTGAGCAATCAGCCCCAGCATTTT.

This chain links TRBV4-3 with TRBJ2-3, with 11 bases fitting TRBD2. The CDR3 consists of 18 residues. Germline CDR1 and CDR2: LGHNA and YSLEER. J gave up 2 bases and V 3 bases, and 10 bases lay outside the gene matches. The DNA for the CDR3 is TGCGCCAGCAGCCAGGATCACGGACTAGCGGGTATCACAGATACGCAGTATTTT. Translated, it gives CASSQDHGLAGITDTQYF.

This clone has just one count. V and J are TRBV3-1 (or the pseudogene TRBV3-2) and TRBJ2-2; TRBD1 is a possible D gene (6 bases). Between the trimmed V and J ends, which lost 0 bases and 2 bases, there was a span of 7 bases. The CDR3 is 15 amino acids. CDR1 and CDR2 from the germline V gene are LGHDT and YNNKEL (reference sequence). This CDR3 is CASSQDRGNTGELFF. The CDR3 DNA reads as TGTGCCAGCAGCCAAGACAGGGGAAACACCGGGGAGCTGTTTTTT.

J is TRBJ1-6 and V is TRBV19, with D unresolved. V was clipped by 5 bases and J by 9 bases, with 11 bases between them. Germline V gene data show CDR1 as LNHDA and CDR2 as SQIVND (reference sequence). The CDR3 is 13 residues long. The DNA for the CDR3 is TGTGCCAGTAGTGGACCGCGCGGTTCACCCCTCCACTTT. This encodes CASSGPRGSPLHF.

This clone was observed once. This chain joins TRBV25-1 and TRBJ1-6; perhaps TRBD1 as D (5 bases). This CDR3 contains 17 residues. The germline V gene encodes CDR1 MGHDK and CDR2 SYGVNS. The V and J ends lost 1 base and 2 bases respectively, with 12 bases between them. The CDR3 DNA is TGTGCCAGCAGTGAATTTACAGGAGGAACCTATAATTCACCCCTCCACTTT. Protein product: CASSEFTGGTYNSPLHF.

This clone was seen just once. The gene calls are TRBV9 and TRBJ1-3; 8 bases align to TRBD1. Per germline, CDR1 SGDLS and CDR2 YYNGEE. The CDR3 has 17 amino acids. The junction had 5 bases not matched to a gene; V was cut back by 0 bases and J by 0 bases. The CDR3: CASSVGTGPFSGNTIYF. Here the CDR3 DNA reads TGTGCCAGCAGCGTAGGGACAGGGCCCTTCTCTGGAAACACCATATATTTT.